This T cell receptor beta chain was recorded in a study of blood T cell repertoires in COVID-19. Sequencing was performed with immunoSEQ multiplex PCR; in TCRdb, only in-frame clones are kept and a portion is missing. The sample includes about 270,000 clones, roughly 79% seen only once; the top ten take under 3%. This clone was counted many times. In germline, CDR1 is SEHNR, CDR2 FQNEAQ (reference sequence). The CDR3 runs to 18 residues. V lost 1 base, J lost 1 base, and 10 bases stayed unmatched. The chain couples TRBV7-9 to TRBJ1-1; 9 positions agree with TRBD1. This sequence originates from a woman aged 60 to 75 with active or convalescent COVID-19. The material sequenced was peripheral blood. Here the CDR3 DNA reads TGTGCCAGCAGCTTAGAGATACGGGACAGGGATTCGAACACTGAAGCTTTCTTT. Encoded protein: CASSLEIRDRDSNTEAFF.